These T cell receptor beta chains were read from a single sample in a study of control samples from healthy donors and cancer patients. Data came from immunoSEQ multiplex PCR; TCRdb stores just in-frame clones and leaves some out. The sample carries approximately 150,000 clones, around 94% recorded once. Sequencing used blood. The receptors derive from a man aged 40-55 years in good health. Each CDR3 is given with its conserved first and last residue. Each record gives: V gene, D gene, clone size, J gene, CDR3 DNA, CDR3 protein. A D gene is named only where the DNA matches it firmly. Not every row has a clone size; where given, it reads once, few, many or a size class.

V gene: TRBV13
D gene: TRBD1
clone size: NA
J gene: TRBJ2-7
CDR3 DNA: TGTGCCAGCAGCTTTTTAACCGGGACAGATTACGAGCAGTACTTC
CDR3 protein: CASSFLTGTDYEQYF

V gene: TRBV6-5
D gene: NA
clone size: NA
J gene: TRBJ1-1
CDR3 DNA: TGTGCCAGCAGTTACGGGGGGTGGACTGAAGCTTTCTTT
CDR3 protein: CASSYGGWTEAFF

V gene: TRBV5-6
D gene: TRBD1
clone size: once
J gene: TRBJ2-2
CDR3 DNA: TGTGCCAGCAGCTTGGACACAGGGGGCTTTTACGGGTACACCGGGGAGCTGTTTTTT
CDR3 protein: CASSLDTGGFYGYTGELFF

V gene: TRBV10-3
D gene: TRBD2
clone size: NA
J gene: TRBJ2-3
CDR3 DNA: TGTGCCAGCGGGACTAGGCTAGATACGCAGTATTTT
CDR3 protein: CASGTRLDTQYF

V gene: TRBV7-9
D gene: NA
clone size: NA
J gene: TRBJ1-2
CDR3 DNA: TGTGCCAGCAGCCCCGGACGTTTCATCAACTATGGCTACACCTTC
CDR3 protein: CASSPGRFINYGYTF

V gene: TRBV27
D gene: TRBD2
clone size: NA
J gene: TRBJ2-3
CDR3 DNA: TGTGCCAGCAGTTTAAAAGGACTAGCGACAGATACGCAGTATTTT
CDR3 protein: CASSLKGLATDTQYF

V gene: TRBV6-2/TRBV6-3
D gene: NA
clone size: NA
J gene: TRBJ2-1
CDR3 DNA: TGTGCCAGCAGCATTCTCCGGGGGGCCCCCAATGAGCAGTTCTTC
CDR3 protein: CASSILRGAPNEQFF

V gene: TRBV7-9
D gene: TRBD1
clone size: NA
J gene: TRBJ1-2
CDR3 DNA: TGTGCCAGCAGCTTACCCGACAGGGACGACTACACCTTC
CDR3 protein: CASSLPDRDDYTF

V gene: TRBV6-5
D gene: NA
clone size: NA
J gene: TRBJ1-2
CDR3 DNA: TGTGCCAGTGCCCTGGTCCGGGACTATGGCTACACCTTC
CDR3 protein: CASALVRDYGYTF

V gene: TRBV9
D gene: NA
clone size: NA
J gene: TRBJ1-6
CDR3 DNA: TGTGCCAGCAGCGTCCTCCCTTCCCGGGACTATAATTCACCCCTCCACTTT
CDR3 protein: CASSVLPSRDYNSPLHF

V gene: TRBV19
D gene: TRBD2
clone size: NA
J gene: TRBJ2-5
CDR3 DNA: TGTGCCAGTAGTAGGACTAGCGGGGCCTACCAAGAGACCCAGTACTTC
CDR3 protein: CASSRTSGAYQETQYF

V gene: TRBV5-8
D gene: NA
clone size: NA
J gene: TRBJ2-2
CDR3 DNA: TGTGCCAGCAGCTACTTGGACGAACCAACCGGGGAGCTGTTTTTT
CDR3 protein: CASSYLDEPTGELFF

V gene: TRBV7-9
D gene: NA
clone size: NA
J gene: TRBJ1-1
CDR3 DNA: TGTGCCAGCAGCTCCATGGGATGGGATTACACTGAAGCTTTCTTT
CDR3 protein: CASSSMGWDYTEAFF

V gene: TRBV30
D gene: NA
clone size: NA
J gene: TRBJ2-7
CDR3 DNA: TGTGCCTGGAGTCAGGGACCCTACGAGCAGTACTTC
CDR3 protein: CAWSQGPYEQYF

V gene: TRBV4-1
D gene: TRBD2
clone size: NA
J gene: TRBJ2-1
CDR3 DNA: TGCGCCAGCAGCCAAGGACTAGCGGGACTCCTTTCCTACAATGAGCAGTTCTTC
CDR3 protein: CASSQGLAGLLSYNEQFF

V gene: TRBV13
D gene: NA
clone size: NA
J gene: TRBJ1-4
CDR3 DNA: TGTGCCAGCAGCTTAGGACTGTGGGGGCGTGAAAAACTGTTTTTT
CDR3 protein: CASSLGLWGREKLFF

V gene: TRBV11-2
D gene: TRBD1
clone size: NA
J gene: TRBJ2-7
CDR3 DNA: TGTGCCAGCAGCTTCGGGACAGCCTCCTACGAGCAGTACTTC
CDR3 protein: CASSFGTASYEQYF

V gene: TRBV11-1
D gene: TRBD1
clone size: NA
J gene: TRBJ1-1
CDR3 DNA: TGTGCCAGCAGCTTATCGGGACAGATGAACACTGAAGCTTTCTTT
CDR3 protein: CASSLSGQMNTEAFF

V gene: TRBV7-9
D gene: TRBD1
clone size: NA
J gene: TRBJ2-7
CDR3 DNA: TGTGCCAGCAGCTCGGGGACAGGCACCAGGTACTTC
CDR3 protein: CASSSGTGTRYF

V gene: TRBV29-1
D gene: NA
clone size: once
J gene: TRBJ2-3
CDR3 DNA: TGCAGCGGAAGGACTTGGGATACGCAGTATTTT
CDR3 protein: CSGRTWDTQYF

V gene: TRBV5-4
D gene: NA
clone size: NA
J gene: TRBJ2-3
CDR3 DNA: TGTGCCAGCAGCCCCCGTGGTAGCGCCACAGATACGCAGTATTTT
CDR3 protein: CASSPRGSATDTQYF

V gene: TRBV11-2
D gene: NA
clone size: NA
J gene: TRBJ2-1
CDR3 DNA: TGTGCCAGCAGCTCATACCGGGGCACCTCCTACAATGAGCAGTTCTTC
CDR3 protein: CASSSYRGTSYNEQFF

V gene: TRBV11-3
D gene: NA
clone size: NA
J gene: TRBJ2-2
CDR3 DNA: TGTGCCAGCAGCTTAGATCAGTTCGACAGCGGGGAGCTGTTTTTT
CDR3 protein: CASSLDQFDSGELFF

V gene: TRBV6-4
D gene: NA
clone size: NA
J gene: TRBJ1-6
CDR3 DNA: TGTGCCAGCAGTCGTTCTGAGTACTCACCCCTCCACTTT
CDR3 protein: CASSRSEYSPLHF

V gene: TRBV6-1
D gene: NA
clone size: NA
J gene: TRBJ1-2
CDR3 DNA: TGTGCCAGCAGTGAAGCGCGCGGGGGCGGCTATGGCTACACCTTC
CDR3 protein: CASSEARGGGYGYTF

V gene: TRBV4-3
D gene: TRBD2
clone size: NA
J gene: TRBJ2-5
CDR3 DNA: TGCGCCAGCAGCCCCCGGACTAGCGGGGGGCGGGAGACCCAGTACTTC
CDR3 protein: CASSPRTSGGRETQYF

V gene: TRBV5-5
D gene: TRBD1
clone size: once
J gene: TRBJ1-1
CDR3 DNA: TGTGCCAGCAGCTGGGACAGAAGTCGTGAAGCTTTCTTT
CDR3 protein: CASSWDRSREAFF

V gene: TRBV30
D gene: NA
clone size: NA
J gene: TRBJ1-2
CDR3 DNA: TGTGCCTGGATCGCGTCCGGACGGGATGGCTACACCTTC
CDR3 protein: CAWIASGRDGYTF

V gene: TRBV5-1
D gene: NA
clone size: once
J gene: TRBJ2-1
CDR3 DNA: TGCGCCAGCAGCTGGGGGTCTAGCTCCGAGCAGTTCTTC
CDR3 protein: CASSWGSSSEQFF

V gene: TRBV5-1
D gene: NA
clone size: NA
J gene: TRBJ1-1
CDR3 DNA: TGCGCCAGCAGCTTGGTTACGTTCAAGAACACTGAAGCTTTCTTT
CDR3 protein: CASSLVTFKNTEAFF

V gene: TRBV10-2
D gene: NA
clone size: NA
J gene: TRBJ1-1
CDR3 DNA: TGCGCCAGTTCACCACAGACTAACACTGAAGCTTTCTTT
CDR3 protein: CASSPQTNTEAFF

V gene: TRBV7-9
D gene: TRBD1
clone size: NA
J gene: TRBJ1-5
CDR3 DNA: TGTGCCAGCAGCTTAGCCCTTCACAGGGGCCCTAATCAGCCCCAGCATTTT
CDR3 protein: CASSLALHRGPNQPQHF

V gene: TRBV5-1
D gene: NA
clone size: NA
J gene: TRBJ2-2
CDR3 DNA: TGCGCCAGCAGCTTGGCGGGACTTCCGAACACCGGGGAGCTGTTTTTT
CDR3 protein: CASSLAGLPNTGELFF

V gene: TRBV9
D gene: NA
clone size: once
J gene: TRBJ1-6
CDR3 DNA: TGTGCCAGCAGCGTAAGCGTAACTACACCCCTCCACTTT
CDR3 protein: CASSVSVTTPLHF

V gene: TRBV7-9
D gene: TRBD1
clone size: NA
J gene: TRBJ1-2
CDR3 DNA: TGTGCCAGCAGCTACGACAGGGGAAGAGGTGGCTACACCTTC
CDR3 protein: CASSYDRGRGGYTF

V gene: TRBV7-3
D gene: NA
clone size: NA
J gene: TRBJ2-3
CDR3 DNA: TGTGCCAGCAGCTTAACCGGATCCCGTCCAGATACGCAGTATTTT
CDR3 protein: CASSLTGSRPDTQYF

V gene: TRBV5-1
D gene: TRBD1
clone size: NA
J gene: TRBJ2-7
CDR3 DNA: TGCGCCAGCAGCCAGACCTCGGGACAGCCAGGGGGCCGCTACGAGCAGTACTTC
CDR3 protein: CASSQTSGQPGGRYEQYF

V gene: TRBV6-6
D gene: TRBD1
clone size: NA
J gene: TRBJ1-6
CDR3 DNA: TGTGCCAGCAGTCGAGGGGGCCGGGGCTCACCCCTCCACTTT
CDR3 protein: CASSRGGRGSPLHF

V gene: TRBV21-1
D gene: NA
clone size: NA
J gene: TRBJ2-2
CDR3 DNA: TGTGCCAGCAGCAAAGTCGTGTCGGGGGGAAAGATCCCCGGGGAGCTGTTTTTT
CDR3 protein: CASSKVVSGGKIPGELFF

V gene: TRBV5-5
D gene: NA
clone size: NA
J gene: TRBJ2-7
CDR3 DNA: TGTGCCAGCATCCTGGGGCAGGGACAATCCTACGAGCAGTACTTC
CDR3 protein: CASILGQGQSYEQYF